This T cell receptor beta chain was captured by sequencing in a study of graft-versus-host responses after intestinal transplantation. Study results and caveats: Peak circulating GvH clone levels tracked with early post-transplant HvG declines. GvH clones detected in recipient marrow included some appearing first in ileum or blood.

Sequenced by immunoSEQ multiplex PCR; TCRdb stores in-frame clones only, minus some. The sample comprises some 90,000 clones, roughly 88% of which are singletons, and 0.11% rests with the top ten. CDR3 size: 14 residues. CDR1 is SEHNR and CDR2 is FQNEAQ in the germline V gene (reference sequence). After removal of 3 bases from V and 8 bases from J, the junction contained 6 bases not matched to a gene. Concerning this clone: The antigen is not known.

The sequence was obtained from a human donor who received an intestinal transplant. V and J are TRBV7-9 and TRBJ1-2, with 10 positions matching TRBD1. The source was unstimulated CD4+ T cells sorted from spleen or lymph node cells, collected before intestinal transplant. The chain's CDR3 is CASSLGQGTGGYTF. CDR3 nucleotides: TGTGCCAGCAGCTTGGGACAGGGGACGGGGGGCTACACCTTC.